This TCR beta chain was found in a study of cytomegalovirus exposure and HLA in healthy donors. Study observations and caveats: Donors belonging to an Asian-associated ancestry cluster reportedly showed fewer N-insertions in productive TCRs than the roughly 670-donor mean, according to what a later analysis found.

In the PCR, 60 Vbeta and 13 Jbeta primers were used. The assay was immunoSEQ multiplex PCR, and TCRdb's table has in-frame clones only and misses some. There are some 120,000 clones in the sample; about 80% occur only once, and 2.5% to 3% lies in the top ten. Per germline, CDR1 MGHRA and CDR2 YSYEKL. V was clipped by 6 bases and J by 4 bases, with 17 bases between them. The CDR3 covers 15 residues. With respect to this clone: What it binds is not known.

V is TRBV4-1 and J is TRBJ2-3, with a possible D match to TRBD2 (7 bases). The receptor was isolated from a man aged 30 to 45 in good health and CMV-seronegative. The sequenced sample consisted of PBMCs. Here the CDR3 DNA reads TGCGCCAGCAGATCAATGGGGGGGCGGGCAGATACGCAGTATTTT. Translating it yields CASRSMGGRADTQYF.